This TCR beta chain comes out of a study of cytomegalovirus exposure and HLA in healthy donors. Remarks on this clone: Its specificity is unknown. Other DNA sequences in this sample translate to the same CDR3.

PCR employed 60 Vbeta and 13 Jbeta primers. Sequencing was performed with immunoSEQ multiplex PCR; in TCRdb, only in-frame clones are kept and a portion is missing. The sample has around 90,000 clones; around 85% are singletons. General observations from the study: Later genetic work tied a missense DCLRE1C variant to beta-chain V and J trimming. Segments of the TCR beta V type were, in most cases, productive about 90% or about 30% of the time in an earlier analysis. Overall, approximately 180 TCR beta chains were annotated as cytomegalovirus-associated. Indistinguishable V segments, including TRBV6-2 and TRBV6-3, were excluded.

The germline gives CDR1 SGDLS, CDR2 YYNGEE. The CDR3 runs 14 residues. V was trimmed by 0 bases and J by 2 bases, leaving 8 bases between them. This sequence joins TRBV9 and TRBJ1-2; no definite D call. The receptor comes from a man under 40 in good health and CMV-seronegative. The specimen sequenced was PBMCs. The CDR3 DNA reads as TGTGCCAGCAGCGTAGACAGCGGAAACTATGGCTACACCTTC. It yields the protein CASSVDSGNYGYTF.